These 4 T cell receptor beta chains originate from one sample sequenced in a study of identical twins. MiXCR was run by TCRdb on the 5' RACE reads, yielding one entry per CDR3 protein. Of 1.5 million to 2 million distinct CDR3 sequences in the sample, about 32% are singletons; the top ten hold around 0.3%. Specimen: cord blood. These TCRs come from a newborn girl in good health.

The chain uses TRBV7-8 and TRBJ2-5, with 7 bases that match TRBD2. Germline assignment: CDR1 SGHVS and CDR2 FQNEAQ. The CDR3 has 15 residues. V lost 1 base to trimming and J lost 5 bases; unmatched junction nucleotides: 7. CDR3 sequence: CASSLVGGIWETQYF. The CDR3, as DNA: TGTGCCAGCAGCTTAGTGGGGGGGATTTGGGAGACCCAGTACTTC. Supplemented by reference TRBV7-8 and TRBJ2-5, the full variable domain reads GAGVSQSPRYKVAKRGQDVALRCDPISGHVSLFWYQQALGQGPEFLTYFQNEAQLDKSGLPSDRFFAERPEGSVSTLKIQRTQQEDSAVYLCASSLVGGIWETQYFGPGTRLLVL.

This clonotype came up a few times. V gene TRBV10-3 combines with J gene TRBJ1-1; maybe TRBD1 (5 bases). Germline V lookup: CDR1 ENHRY, CDR2 SYGVKD. Trimming took 5 bases from V and 4 from J, leaving 11 bases between them. The CDR3 sequence is 13 residues long. The CDR3 loop is CAISPGGGTEAFF. The DNA for the CDR3 is TGTGCCATCAGTCCGGGGGGGGGCACTGAAGCTTTCTTT.

This clonotype was detected only a few times. The rearrangement joins TRBV20-1 to TRBJ2-5, with 7 bases fitting TRBD2. Germline lookup yields CDR1 DFQATT and CDR2 SNEGSKA (reference sequence). The CDR3 has 15 amino acids. The J segment lost 5 bases and the V segment lost 0 bases, leaving 9 bases of the junction unmatched. The CDR3 DNA reads as TGCAGTGCTAGAGACACAATCTGGGAGGGTGAGACCCAGTACTTC. As protein: CSARDTIWEGETQYF.

This clonotype was picked up many times. The rearrangement joins TRBV18 to TRBJ2-3; 9 bases map to TRBD1. Per germline, CDR1 KGHSH and CDR2 LQKENI. The CDR3 covers 15 residues. The V and J ends lost 2 bases and 1 base, in that order; junction bases with no gene match: 1. The CDR3 DNA sequence: TGTGCCAGCTCACCAAGGGACAGGGGCACAGATACGCAGTATTTT. It translates to CASSPRDRGTDTQYF.